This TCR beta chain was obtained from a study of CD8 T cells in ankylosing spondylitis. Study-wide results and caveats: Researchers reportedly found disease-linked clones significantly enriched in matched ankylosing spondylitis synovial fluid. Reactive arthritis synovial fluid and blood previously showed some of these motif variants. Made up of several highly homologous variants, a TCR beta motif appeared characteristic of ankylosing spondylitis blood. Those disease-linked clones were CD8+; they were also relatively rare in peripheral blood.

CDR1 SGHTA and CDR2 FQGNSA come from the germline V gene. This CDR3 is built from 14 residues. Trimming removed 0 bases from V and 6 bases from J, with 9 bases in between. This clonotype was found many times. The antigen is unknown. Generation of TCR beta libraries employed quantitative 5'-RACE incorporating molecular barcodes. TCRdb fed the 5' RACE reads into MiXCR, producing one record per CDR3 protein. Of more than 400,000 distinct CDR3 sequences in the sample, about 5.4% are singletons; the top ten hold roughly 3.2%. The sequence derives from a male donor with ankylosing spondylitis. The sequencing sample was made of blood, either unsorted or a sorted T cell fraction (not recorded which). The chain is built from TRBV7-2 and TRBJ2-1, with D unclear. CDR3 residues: CASSLALPSNEQFF. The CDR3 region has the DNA TGTGCCAGCAGCTTAGCGCTTCCGTCCAATGAGCAGTTCTTC. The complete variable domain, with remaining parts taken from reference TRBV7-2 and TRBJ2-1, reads GAGVSQSPSNKVTEKGKDVELRCDPISGHTALYWYRQSLGQGLEFLIYFQGNSAPDKSGLPSDRFSAERTGGSVSTLTIQRTQQEDSAVYLCASSLALPSNEQFFGPGTRLTVL.